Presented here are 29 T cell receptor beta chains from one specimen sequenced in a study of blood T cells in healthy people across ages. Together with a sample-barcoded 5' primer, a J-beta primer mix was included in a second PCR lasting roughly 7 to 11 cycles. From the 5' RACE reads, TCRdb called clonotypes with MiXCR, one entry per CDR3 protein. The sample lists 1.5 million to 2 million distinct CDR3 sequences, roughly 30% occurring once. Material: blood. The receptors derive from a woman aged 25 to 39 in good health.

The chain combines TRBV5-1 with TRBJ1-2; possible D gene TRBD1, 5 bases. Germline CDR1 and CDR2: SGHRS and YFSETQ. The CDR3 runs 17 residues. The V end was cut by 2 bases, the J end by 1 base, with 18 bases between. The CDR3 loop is CASSLTPSGGYNYGYTF. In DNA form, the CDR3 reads TGCGCCAGCAGCTTAACCCCTAGTGGGGGTTATAACTATGGCTACACCTTC.

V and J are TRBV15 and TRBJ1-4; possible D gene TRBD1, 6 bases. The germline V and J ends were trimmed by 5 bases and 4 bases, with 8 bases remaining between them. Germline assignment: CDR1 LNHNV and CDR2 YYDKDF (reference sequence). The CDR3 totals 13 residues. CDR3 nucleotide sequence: TGTGCCACCAGCGGACAGTTTAATGAAAAACTGTTTTTT. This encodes CATSGQFNEKLFF.

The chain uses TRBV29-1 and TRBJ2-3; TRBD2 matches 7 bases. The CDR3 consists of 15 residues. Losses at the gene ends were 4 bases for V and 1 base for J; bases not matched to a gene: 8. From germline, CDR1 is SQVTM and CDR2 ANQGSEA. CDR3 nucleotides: TGCAGCGTTGTCGGAGCGGGGAAGCGCACAGATACGCAGTATTTT. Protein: CSVVGAGKRTDTQYF.

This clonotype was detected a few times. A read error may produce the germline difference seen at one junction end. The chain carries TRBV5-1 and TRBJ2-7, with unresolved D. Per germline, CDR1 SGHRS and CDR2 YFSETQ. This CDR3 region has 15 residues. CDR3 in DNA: TGCACCAGCAGCTTGAGCCGGCCGGTGGGCGACGAGCAGTACTTC. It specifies CTSSLSRPVGDEQYF.

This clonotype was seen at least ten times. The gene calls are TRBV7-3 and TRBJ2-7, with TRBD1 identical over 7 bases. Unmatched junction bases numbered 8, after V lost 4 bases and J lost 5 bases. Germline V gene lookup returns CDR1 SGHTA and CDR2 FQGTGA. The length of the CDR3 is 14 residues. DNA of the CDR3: TGTGCCAGCAGCTCGACAGGGATGGAGCACGAGCAGTACTTC. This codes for CASSSTGMEHEQYF.

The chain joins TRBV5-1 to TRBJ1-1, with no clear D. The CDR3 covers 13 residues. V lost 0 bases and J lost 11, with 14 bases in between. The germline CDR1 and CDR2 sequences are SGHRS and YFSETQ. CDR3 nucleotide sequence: TGCGCCAGCAGCTTGGAACCGCAGTTAGAGGCTTTCTTT. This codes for CASSLEPQLEAFF.

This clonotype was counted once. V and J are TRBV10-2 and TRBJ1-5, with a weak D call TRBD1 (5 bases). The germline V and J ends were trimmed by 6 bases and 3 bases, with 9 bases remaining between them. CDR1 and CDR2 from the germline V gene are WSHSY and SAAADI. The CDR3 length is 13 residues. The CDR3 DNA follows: TGCGCCAGCAGGGAACAGGCCAATCAGCCCCAGCATTTT. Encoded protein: CASREQANQPQHF.

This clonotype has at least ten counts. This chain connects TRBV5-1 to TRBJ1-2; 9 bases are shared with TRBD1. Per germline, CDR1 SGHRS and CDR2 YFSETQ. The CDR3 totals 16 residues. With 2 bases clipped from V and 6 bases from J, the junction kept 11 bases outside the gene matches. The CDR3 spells CASSFPGQGARNGYTF. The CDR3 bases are TGCGCCAGCAGCTTCCCGGGACAGGGAGCCCGGAATGGCTACACCTTC. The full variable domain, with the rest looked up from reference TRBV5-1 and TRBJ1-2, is KAGVTQTPRYLIKTRGQQVTLSCSPISGHRSVSWYQQTPGQGLQFLFEYFSETQRNKGNFPGRFSGRQFSNSRSEMNVSTLELGDSALYLCASSFPGQGARNGYTFGSGTRLTVV.

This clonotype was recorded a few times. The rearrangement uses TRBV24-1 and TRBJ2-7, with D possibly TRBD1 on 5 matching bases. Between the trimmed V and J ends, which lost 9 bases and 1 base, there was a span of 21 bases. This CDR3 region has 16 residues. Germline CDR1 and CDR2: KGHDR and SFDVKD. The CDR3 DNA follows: TGTGCCACCCTAAAAATCCTGGACACCTTATCCTACGAGCAGTACTTC. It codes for CATLKILDTLSYEQYF.

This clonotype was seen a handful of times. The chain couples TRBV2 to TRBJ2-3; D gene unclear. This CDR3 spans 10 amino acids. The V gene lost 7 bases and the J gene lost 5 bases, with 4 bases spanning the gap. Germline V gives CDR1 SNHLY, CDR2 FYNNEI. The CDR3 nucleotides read TGTGCCAGCAATTTAGATACGCAGTATTTT. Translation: CASNLDTQYF.

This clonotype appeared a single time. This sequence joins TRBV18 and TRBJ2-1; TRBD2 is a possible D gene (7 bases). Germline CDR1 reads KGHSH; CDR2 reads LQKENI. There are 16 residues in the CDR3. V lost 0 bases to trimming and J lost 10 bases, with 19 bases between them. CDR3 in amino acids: CASSPPYGEGGGEQFF. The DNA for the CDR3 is TGTGCCAGCTCACCACCGTACGGGGAGGGCGGGGGCGAGCAGTTCTTC.

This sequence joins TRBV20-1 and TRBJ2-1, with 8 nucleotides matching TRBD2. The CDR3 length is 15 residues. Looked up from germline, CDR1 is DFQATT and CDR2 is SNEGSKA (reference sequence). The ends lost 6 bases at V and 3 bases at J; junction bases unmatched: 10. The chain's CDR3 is CSASGGSGDYNEQFF. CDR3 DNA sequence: TGCAGTGCCTCGGGGGGTAGCGGGGACTACAATGAGCAGTTCTTC.

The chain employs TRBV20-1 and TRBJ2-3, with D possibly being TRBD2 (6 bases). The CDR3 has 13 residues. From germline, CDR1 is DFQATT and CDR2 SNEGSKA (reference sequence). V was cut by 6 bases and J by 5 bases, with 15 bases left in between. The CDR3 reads CSAPYSGIDTQYF. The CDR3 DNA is TGCAGTGCCCCCTATAGCGGCATAGATACGCAGTATTTT.

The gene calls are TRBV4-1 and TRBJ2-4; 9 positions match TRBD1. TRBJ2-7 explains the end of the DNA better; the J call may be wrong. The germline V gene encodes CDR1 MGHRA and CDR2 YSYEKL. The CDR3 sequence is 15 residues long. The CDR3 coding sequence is TGCGCCAGCAGCCAACAAACAGGGGGCGGTTACGAGCAGTACTTC. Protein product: CASSQQTGGGYEQYF.

This CDR3 is CASSEAPYTEAFF. CDR3 in DNA: TGTGCCAGCAGTGAAGCCCCCTACACTGAAGCTTTCTTT. The chain has TRBV2 and TRBJ1-1; D is unresolved. The CDR3 is made up of 13 amino acids. Trimming took off 0 bases at V and 3 bases at J, with 5 bases between the two ends. The germline CDR1 and CDR2 sequences are SNHLY and FYNNEI.

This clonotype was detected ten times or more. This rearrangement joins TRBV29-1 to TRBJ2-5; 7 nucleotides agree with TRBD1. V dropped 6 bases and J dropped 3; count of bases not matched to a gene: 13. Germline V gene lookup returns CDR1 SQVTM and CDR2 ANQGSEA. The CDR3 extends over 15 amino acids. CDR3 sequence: CSVRTTYDREETQYF. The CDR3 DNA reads TGCAGCGTCCGCACCACTTACGACAGGGAAGAGACCCAGTACTTC.

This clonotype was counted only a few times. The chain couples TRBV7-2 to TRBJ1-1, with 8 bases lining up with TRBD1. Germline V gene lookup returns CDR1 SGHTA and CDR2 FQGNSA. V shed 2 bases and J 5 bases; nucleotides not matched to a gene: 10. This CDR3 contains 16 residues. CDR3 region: CASSLWPGGAGTEAFF. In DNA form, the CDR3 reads TGTGCCAGCAGCTTATGGCCAGGGGGCGCCGGAACTGAAGCTTTCTTT.

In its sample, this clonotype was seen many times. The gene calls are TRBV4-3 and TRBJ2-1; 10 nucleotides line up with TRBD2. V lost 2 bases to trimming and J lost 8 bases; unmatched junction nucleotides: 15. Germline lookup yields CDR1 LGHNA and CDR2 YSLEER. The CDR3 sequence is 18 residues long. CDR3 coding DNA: TGCGCCAGCAGCCAATCCCCTCTGGCTAGCGGGAGTCCGGATGAGCAGTTCTTC. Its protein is CASSQSPLASGSPDEQFF.

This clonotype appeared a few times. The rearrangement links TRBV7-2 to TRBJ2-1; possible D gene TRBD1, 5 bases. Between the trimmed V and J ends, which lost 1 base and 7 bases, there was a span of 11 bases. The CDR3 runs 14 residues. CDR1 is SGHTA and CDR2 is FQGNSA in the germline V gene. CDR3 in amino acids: CASSLEQEANEQFF. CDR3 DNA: TGTGCCAGCAGCTTAGAACAGGAAGCTAATGAGCAGTTCTTC.

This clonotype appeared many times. The CDR3 DNA reads TGTGCCAGCAGTTCGAGGGGGGGGACCCAGCCTGGGGCCAACGTCCTGACTTTC. Residues: CASSSRGGTQPGANVLTF. The chain recombines TRBV6-6 with TRBJ2-6, with D perhaps matching TRBD2 (7 bases). V was clipped by 4 bases and J by 2 bases, with 18 bases between them. CDR1 is MNHNY, CDR2 SVGAGI, per germline (reference sequence). This CDR3 region has 18 residues.

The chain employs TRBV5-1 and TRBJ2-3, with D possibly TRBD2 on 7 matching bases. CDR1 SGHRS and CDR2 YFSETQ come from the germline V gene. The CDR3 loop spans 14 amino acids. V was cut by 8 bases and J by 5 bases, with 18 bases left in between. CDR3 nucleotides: TGCGCCAGTTTAATCGGGGGGCAAGGAGATACGCAGTATTTT. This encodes CASLIGGQGDTQYF.

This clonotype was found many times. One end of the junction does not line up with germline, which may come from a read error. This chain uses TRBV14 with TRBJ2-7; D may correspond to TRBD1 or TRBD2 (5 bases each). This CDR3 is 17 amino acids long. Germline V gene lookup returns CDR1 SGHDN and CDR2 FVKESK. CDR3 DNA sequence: TGTGCCAGCAGCCAAGGGGGACCCGGCAGTATCTCCCACGAGCAGTACTTC. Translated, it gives CASSQGGPGSISHEQYF.

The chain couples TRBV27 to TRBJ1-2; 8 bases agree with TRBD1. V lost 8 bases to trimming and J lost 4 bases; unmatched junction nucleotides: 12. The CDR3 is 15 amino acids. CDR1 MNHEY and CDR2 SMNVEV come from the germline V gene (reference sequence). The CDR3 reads CASSKMTGASYGYTF. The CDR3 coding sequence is TGTGCCAGCTCCAAGATGACAGGGGCATCCTATGGCTACACCTTC.

The CDR3 region has the DNA TGCAGTGCTGCCACAGTCTATGGCTACACCTTC. It is translated as CSAATVYGYTF. This chain joins TRBV20-1 and TRBJ1-2, with no clear D. V dropped 5 bases and J dropped 4 bases, with 8 bases sitting between them. The CDR3 contains 11 residues. Germline values: CDR1 DFQATT, CDR2 SNEGSKA (reference sequence).

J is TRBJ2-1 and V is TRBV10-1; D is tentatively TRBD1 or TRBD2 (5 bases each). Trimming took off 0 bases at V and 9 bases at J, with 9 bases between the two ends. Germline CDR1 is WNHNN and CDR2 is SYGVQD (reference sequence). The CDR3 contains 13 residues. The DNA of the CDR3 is TGCGCCAGCAGTGAGTCGGGGGTGAGTGAGCAGTTCTTC. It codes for CASSESGVSEQFF.

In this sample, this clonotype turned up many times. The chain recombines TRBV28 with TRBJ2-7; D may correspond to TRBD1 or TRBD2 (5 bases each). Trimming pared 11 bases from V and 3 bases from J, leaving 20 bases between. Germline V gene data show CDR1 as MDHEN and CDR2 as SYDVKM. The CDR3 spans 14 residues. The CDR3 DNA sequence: TGTGCCGTCTCCCAGGAGGTAGGACACTACGAGCAGTACTTC. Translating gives CAVSQEVGHYEQYF.

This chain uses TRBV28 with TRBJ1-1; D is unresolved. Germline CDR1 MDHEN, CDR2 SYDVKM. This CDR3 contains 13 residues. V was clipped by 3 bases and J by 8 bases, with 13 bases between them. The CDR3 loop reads CASSFRTSGEAFF. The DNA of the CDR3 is TGTGCCAGCAGTTTTCGGACTTCCGGGGAAGCTTTCTTT.

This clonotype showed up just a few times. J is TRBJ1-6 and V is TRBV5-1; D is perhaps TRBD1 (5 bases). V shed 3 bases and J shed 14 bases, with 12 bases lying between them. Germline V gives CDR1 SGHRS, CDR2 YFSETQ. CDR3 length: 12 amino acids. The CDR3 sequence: CASSSWGETLHF. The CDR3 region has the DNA TGCGCCAGCAGCTCCTGGGGGGAAACCCTCCACTTT.

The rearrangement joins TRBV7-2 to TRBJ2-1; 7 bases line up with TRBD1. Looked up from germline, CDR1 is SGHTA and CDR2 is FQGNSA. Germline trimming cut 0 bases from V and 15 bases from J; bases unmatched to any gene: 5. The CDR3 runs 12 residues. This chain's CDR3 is CASSLALAGGFF. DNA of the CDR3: TGTGCCAGCAGCTTAGCGCTGGCAGGGGGGTTCTTC. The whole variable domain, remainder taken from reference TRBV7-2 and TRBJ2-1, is GAGVSQSPSNKVTEKGKDVELRCDPISGHTALYWYRQSLGQGLEFLIYFQGNSAPDKSGLPSDRFSAERTGGSVSTLTIQRTQQEDSAVYLCASSLALAGGFFGPGTRLTVL.